This is a list of T cell receptor beta chains from one sample in a study of T cells after yellow fever vaccination. TCRdb fed the 5' RACE reads into MiXCR, producing one record per CDR3 protein. The sample records a few hundred thousand distinct CDR3 sequences, around 7% being singletons. The sequenced sample was CD4+ T cells sorted from PBMCs, obtained 15 days after the yellow fever booster vaccination. Every receptor here comes from a man in his thirties or forties who received the YFV17D yellow fever vaccine. Both conserved end residues are part of each CDR3. D genes are given only for firm matches. Only part of the rows carry a size: once, few, many, or a class if the clone is expanded.

cdr3_aa cdr3_nt clone_size j_call v_call d_call
CSARDPSTGQETQYF TGCAGTGCTAGAGACCCCTCGACGGGACAAGAGACCCAGTACTTC many TRBJ2-5 TRBV20-1 -
CASSLLAGKVGELFF TGCGCCAGCAGCTTGCTAGCGGGAAAGGTCGGGGAGCTGTTTTTT many TRBJ2-2 TRBV5-1 TRBD2
CASSLSLGRTSYEQYF TGTGCCAGCAGCTTGAGTCTCGGGAGGACCTCCTACGAGCAGTACTTC - TRBJ2-7 TRBV5-4 TRBD2
CASGPAGPRETQYF TGCGCCAGCGGCCCGGCGGGGCCAAGGGAGACCCAGTACTTC - TRBJ2-5 TRBV5-1 -
CASSRHGGPTNYGYTF TGTGCCAGCAGCCGCCATGGGGGGCCTACTAACTATGGCTACACCTTC many TRBJ1-2 TRBV3-1 -
CASSPAELSYNEQFF TGTGCCAGCAGCCCAGCGGAGTTGTCCTACAATGAGCAGTTCTTC many TRBJ2-1 TRBV4-2 -
CASSRSLAGVDEQYF TGTGCCAGCTCACGCTCACTAGCGGGAGTCGACGAGCAGTACTTC - TRBJ2-7 TRBV18 TRBD2
CSANRPGNQGTQYF TGCAGTGCTAACCGTCCGGGGAACCAAGGGACCCAGTACTTC few TRBJ2-5 TRBV20-1 -
CSASGRTGELFF TGCAGTGCAAGCGGGCGTACCGGGGAGCTGTTTTTT many TRBJ2-2 TRBV20-1 -
CASTLTHQWGAEAFF TGTGCCAGCACCCTGACGCACCAATGGGGGGCTGAAGCTTTCTTT few TRBJ1-1 TRBV6-1 -
CASSLEGQPYYEQYF TGTGCCAGCAGCTTAGAGGGACAGCCTTACTACGAGCAGTACTTC few TRBJ2-7 TRBV7-9 TRBD1
CASSHTQETQYF TGTGCCAGCAGCCATACACAAGAGACCCAGTACTTC few TRBJ2-5 TRBV14 -
CASTLRGSGANVLTF TGTGCCAGCACTCTCCGGGGGTCTGGGGCCAACGTCCTGACTTTC few TRBJ2-6 TRBV12-3/TRBV12-4 -
CASSLGGAPDTQYF TGTGCCAGCAGCTTAGGGGGGGCGCCGGATACGCAGTATTTT many TRBJ2-3 TRBV7-3 -
CASSPDSQLNSNEKLFF TGTGCCAGCAGCCCCGACAGCCAACTGAATTCTAATGAAAAACTGTTTTTT - TRBJ1-4 TRBV7-2 -
CASSYSWPVRQPQHF TGTGCCAGCAGTTACTCCTGGCCAGTCCGACAGCCCCAGCATTTT few TRBJ1-5 TRBV6-5 -
CASSEEIAGPQETQYF TGTGCCAGCAGTGAAGAGATAGCGGGCCCTCAAGAGACCCAGTACTTC many TRBJ2-5 TRBV2 TRBD2
CASSLTRSRTGGGGQPQHF TGTGCCAGCAGCCTTACAAGGTCCCGGACAGGGGGCGGTGGTCAGCCCCAGCATTTT - TRBJ1-5 TRBV6-4 TRBD1
CSVGEGDYEQYF TGCAGCGTTGGTGAAGGGGACTACGAGCAGTACTTC - TRBJ2-7 TRBV29-1 -
CASGINSPLHF TGTGCCAGCGGAATAAATTCACCCCTCCACTTT - TRBJ1-6 TRBV7-2 -
CATRRPDRQTYEQYF TGTGCCACCAGAAGACCGGACAGGCAGACCTACGAGCAGTACTTC - TRBJ2-7 TRBV24-1 TRBD1
CASSKEGGGFNEQFF TGTGCCAGCAGCAAGGAAGGTGGCGGTTTCAATGAGCAGTTCTTC few TRBJ2-1 TRBV5-4 -
CASSSGRAGQETQYF TGTGCCAGCAGTTCAGGACGGGCGGGGCAAGAGACCCAGTACTTC - TRBJ2-5 TRBV6-2/TRBV6-3 -
CASSFVGGYEQYF TGTGCCAGCAGTTTTGTGGGGGGCTACGAGCAGTACTTC few TRBJ2-7 TRBV12-3/TRBV12-4 -
CSAGSRGGNQPQHF TGCAGTGCCGGTAGCAGGGGAGGCAATCAGCCCCAGCATTTT many TRBJ1-5 TRBV20-1 -
CSASSQDRTRQETQYF TGCAGTGCTAGTTCCCAGGACAGGACCCGCCAAGAGACCCAGTACTTC few TRBJ2-5 TRBV20-1 TRBD1
CASSYSNTENSPLHF TGTGCCAGCAGTTACTCGAATACGGAGAATTCACCCCTCCACTTT many TRBJ1-6 TRBV6-2/TRBV6-3 -
CASSYLVGPEAFF TGTGCCAGCAGTTACTTGGTAGGACCTGAAGCTTTCTTT few TRBJ1-1 TRBV6-2/TRBV6-3 -
CSARDFGTAQETQYF TGCAGTGCTAGAGATTTTGGGACAGCTCAAGAGACCCAGTACTTC - TRBJ2-5 TRBV20-1 TRBD1
CASSTGRGGETQYF TGTGCCAGTAGTACGGGACGTGGCGGAGAGACCCAGTACTTC - TRBJ2-5 TRBV19 -
CASSVGDSYNEQFF TGTGCCAGCAGCGTAGGGGACAGCTACAATGAGCAGTTCTTC few TRBJ2-1 TRBV9 TRBD1
CASSYWTSGSGSNEQFF TGCGCCAGCAGCTATTGGACTAGCGGGAGCGGGTCGAATGAGCAGTTCTTC - TRBJ2-1 TRBV5-1 TRBD2
CSVYGLVHETQYF TGCAGCGTTTACGGACTAGTCCACGAGACCCAGTACTTC few TRBJ2-5 TRBV29-1 TRBD2
CASSSPGYVYEQYF TGTGCCAGCAGCTCCCCGGGTTATGTCTACGAGCAGTACTTC - TRBJ2-7 TRBV5-4 -
CASSPQGAGVADTQYF TGTGCCAGCAGTCCCCAGGGGGCGGGGGTTGCAGATACGCAGTATTTT few TRBJ2-3 TRBV6-1 -
CASSLEGRGSYEQYF TGCGCCAGCAGCTTGGAAGGGAGAGGCTCCTACGAGCAGTACTTC - TRBJ2-7 TRBV5-1 -
CASSHRSGGETQYF TGTGCCAGCAGTCACCGTAGCGGGGGAGAGACCCAGTACTTC few TRBJ2-5 TRBV6-5 TRBD2